These 9 T cell receptor beta chains originate from one sample sequenced in a study of cytomegalovirus exposure and HLA in healthy donors. Profiled with immunoSEQ multiplex PCR; TCRdb holds only in-frame clones, not every one. The sample holds roughly 79,000 clones, 93% seen once. Source material: PBMCs. The receptor set was obtained from a man between 18 and 35 years old in good health and CMV-seronegative.

The chain combines TRBV27 with TRBJ2-2, with 9 bases fitting TRBD2. The CDR3 loop spans 15 amino acids. Germline assignment: CDR1 MNHEY and CDR2 SMNVEV (reference sequence). V gave up 2 bases and J gave up 6 bases; unmatched junction bases: 4. The CDR3 nucleotides read TGTGCCAGCAGTTTAGGCGGGAGGGCCCCCGGGGAGCTGTTTTTT. This codes for CASSLGGRAPGELFF.

The gene calls are TRBV6-5 and TRBJ2-1; 11 bases match TRBD2. The V gene's germline CDR1 is MNHEY and CDR2 SVGAGI. V shed 0 bases, J shed 9 bases, and the junction held 7 bases outside the gene matches. This CDR3 is 16 amino acids long. CDR3 DNA sequence: TGTGCCAGCAGTTACTCTAGCGGGAGGGCCGTGTTTGAGCAGTTCTTC. The encoded protein is CASSYSSGRAVFEQFF.

The rearrangement links TRBV21-1 to TRBJ2-7; TRBD1, as called in the table, went unchecked against the DNA. TRBV21-1 is noted as a pseudogene. The CDR3 length is 11 residues. The CDR3 here is CASSTDYEQYF. CDR3 in DNA: TGTGCCAGCAGCACAGATTACGAGCAGTACTTC.

A word on this clone: Its ends do not fully match the called genes, so a read error is possible. The genes are TRBV7-7 and TRBJ2-7, with 11 bases fitting TRBD2. The CDR3 spans 15 residues. Germline CDR1 SSHAT, CDR2 FNYEAQ (reference sequence). The CDR3: CASSFNGTSGYEQYF. The CDR3 DNA is TGTGCTAGCAGCTTCAACGGGACTAGCGGATACGAGCAGTACTTC.

This chain connects TRBV7-8 to TRBJ2-7; D is possibly TRBD1 (6 bases). V gave up 5 bases and J gave up 4 bases, with 12 bases separating them. The CDR3 consists of 13 residues. Germline lookup yields CDR1 SGHVS and CDR2 FQNEAQ. For the CDR3, the DNA is TGTGCCAGCAGCCACAGGGTATTTTACGAGCAGTACTTC. It specifies CASSHRVFYEQYF.

V and J are TRBV27 and TRBJ1-4; weak D call: TRBD1 (5 bases). The CDR3 consists of 14 residues. Germline loops: CDR1 MNHEY, CDR2 SMNVEV (reference sequence). The V end lost 5 bases, the J end lost 5 bases, and 12 bases lay between the germline ends. CDR3 sequence: CASSPLRGNEKLFF. The CDR3, as DNA: TGTGCCAGCAGTCCCCTTCGGGGGAATGAAAAACTGTTTTTT.

The chain recombines TRBV5-8 with TRBJ1-2; 8 bases fit TRBD1. CDR1 is SGHTS and CDR2 is YDEGEE in the germline V gene. This CDR3 has 14 amino acids. V gave up 4 bases and J gave up 5 bases; unmatched junction bases: 7. DNA of the CDR3: TGTGCCAGCAGCCTGACAGGGGAAAGATATGGCTACACCTTC. It specifies CASSLTGERYGYTF.

The chain employs TRBV6-1 and TRBJ2-7, with 14 bases identical to TRBD2. V lost 7 bases, J lost 7 bases, and 6 bases stayed unmatched. Germline V gene sequence: CDR1 MNHNS, CDR2 SASEGT. The CDR3 runs 14 residues. This chain's CDR3 is CASIRLAGGREQYF. CDR3 bases: TGTGCCAGCATCAGACTAGCGGGGGGGAGGGAGCAGTACTTC.

The chain is built from TRBV15 and TRBJ1-1; no clear D. Germline assignment: CDR1 LNHNV and CDR2 YYDKDF (reference sequence). The ends were cut back, 1 base at V and 8 bases at J, with 11 bases in the middle. The CDR3 loop spans 13 amino acids. The CDR3 nucleotides read TGTGCCACCAGCAGAGGCCCCCTCGAGGAAGCTTTCTTT. Protein: CATSRGPLEEAFF.